This TCR beta chain was documented in a study of CD8 T cells in Susac syndrome. The CD8+ and CD4+ T cells were negatively isolated, with the TEMRA cells enriched by FACS. Germline CDR1 reads LGHNA; CDR2 reads YSLEER. The CDR3 has 16 residues. Unmatched junction bases numbered 11, after V lost 1 base and J lost 7 bases. RNA in amounts of about 0.45 to 1 ug was reverse transcribed with random hexamers. MiXCR was run by TCRdb on the immunoSEQ multiplex PCR reads, yielding one entry per CDR3 protein. The sample gives around 140,000 distinct CDR3 sequences, around 75% of which show up once; roughly 0.53% is in the top ten.

Material: CD8+ T cells from PBMCs. This receptor was taken from a human donor with multiple sclerosis. V usage is TRBV4-3 and J usage is TRBJ2-5; 8 bases fit TRBD1. DNA for the CDR3: TGCGCCAGCAGCCAAGGACCCGGACAGGGCTTGGGGACCCAGTACTTC. It codes for CASSQGPGQGLGTQYF.